This TCR beta chain was identified in a study of blood T cell repertoires in COVID-19. Overall study: Samples taken during acute and convalescent COVID-19 were collected in the United States, Italy and Spain. Sources were T cells, B-cell-depleted T cells, or PBMCs; the material itself was cDNA or gDNA.

As processed by the authors: The authors estimated nucleated cell counts from reference gene primer amplification. Some clones are missing from TCRdb's copy, which holds only in-frame ones; the method was immunoSEQ multiplex PCR. Clone size and V and J calls were adopted from that table, with D and trimming inferred from the DNA. Here the sample spans some 250,000 clones, 75% to 90% being singletons. The sequence was obtained from a man in his forties or fifties with acute or convalescent COVID-19. Material for sequencing was peripheral blood.

In DNA form, the CDR3 reads TGTGCCTGCTCGGGGAATGAGCAGTTCTTC. Translated: CACSGNEQFF. The J gene is TRBJ2-1, the V gene TRBV30; weak D call: TRBD2 (5 bases). The ends were cut back, 6 bases at V and 7 bases at J, with 7 bases in the middle. CDR1 is GTSNPN and CDR2 is SVGIG in the germline V gene (reference sequence). The CDR3 covers 10 residues.